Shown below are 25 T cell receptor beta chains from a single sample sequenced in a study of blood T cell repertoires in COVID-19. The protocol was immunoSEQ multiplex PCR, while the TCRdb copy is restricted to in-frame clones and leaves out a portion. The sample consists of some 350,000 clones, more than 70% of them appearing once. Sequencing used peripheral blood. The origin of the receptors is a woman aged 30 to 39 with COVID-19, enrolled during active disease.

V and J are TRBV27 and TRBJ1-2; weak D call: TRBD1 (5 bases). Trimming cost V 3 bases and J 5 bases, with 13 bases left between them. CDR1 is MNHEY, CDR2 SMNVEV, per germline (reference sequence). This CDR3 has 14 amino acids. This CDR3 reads CASSLSWGPYGYTF. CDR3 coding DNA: TGTGCCAGCAGTTTGTCGTGGGGCCCTTATGGCTACACCTTC.

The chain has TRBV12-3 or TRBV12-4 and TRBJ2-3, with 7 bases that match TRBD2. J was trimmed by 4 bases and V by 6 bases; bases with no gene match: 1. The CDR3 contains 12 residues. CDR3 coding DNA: TGTGCCAGCAGGGGGGGGGCAGATACGCAGTATTTT. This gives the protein CASRGGADTQYF.

The CDR3 here is CASSNPSAGCSVGHNEQFF. In nucleotides, the CDR3 is TGTGCCAGCAGCAACCCCAGTGCGGGGTGCTCAGTAGGACACAATGAGCAGTTCTTC. V is TRBV21-1 and J is TRBJ2-1; the table names TRBD2, a call not compared with the DNA. TRBV21-1 is flagged as a pseudogene. CDR3 length: 19 residues.

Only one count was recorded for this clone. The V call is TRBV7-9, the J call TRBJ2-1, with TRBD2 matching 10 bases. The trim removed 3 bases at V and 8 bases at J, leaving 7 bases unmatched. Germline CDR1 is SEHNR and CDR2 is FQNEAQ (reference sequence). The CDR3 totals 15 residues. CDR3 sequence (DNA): TGTGCCAGCAGCTTTAAAGCGGGGGGGCTCGATGAGCAGTTCTTC. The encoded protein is CASSFKAGGLDEQFF.

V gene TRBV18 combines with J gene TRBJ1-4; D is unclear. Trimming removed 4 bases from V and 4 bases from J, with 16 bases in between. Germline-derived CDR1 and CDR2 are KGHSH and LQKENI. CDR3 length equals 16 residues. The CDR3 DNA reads TGTGCCAGCTCACTCGCGACTCCCGGGGATAATGAAAAACTGTTTTTT. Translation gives CASSLATPGDNEKLFF.

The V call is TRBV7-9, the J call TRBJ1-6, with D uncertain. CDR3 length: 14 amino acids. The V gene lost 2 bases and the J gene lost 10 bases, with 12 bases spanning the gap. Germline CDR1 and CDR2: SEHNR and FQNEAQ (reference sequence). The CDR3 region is CASSLSTAGSPLHF. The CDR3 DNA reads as TGTGCCAGCAGCTTAAGCACGGCGGGCTCACCCCTCCACTTT.

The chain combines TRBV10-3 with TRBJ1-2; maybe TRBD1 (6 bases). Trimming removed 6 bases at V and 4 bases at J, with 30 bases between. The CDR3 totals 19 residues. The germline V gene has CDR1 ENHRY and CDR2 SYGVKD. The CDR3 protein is CAISTPGGTARPPGYGYTF. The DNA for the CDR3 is TGTGCCATCAGCACCCCGGGGGGCACAGCGAGACCTCCGGGCTATGGCTACACCTTC.

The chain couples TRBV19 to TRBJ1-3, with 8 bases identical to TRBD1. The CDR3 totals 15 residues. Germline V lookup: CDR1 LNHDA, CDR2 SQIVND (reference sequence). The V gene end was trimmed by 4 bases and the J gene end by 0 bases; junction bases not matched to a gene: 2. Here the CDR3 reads CASSTTGGSGNTIYF. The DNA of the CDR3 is TGTGCCAGTAGTACCACAGGGGGCTCTGGAAACACCATATATTTT.

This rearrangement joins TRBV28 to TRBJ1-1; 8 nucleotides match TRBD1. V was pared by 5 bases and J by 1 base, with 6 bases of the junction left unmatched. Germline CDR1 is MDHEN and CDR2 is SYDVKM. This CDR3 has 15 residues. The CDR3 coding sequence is TGTGCCAGCAGTGCAATCGGACAGGGGAACACTGAAGCTTTCTTT. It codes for CASSAIGQGNTEAFF.

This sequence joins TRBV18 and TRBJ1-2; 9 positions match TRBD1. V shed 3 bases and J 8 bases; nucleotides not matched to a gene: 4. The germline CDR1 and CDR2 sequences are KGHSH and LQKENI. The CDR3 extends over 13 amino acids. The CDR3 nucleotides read TGTGCCAGCTCACCGGGACAGGGTAGGGGCTACACCTTC. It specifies CASSPGQGRGYTF.

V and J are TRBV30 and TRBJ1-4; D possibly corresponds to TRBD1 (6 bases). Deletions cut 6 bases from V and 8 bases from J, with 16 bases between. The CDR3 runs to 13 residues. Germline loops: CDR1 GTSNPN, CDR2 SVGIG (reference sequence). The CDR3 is CACRGQRREKLFF. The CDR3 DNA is TGTGCCTGCCGCGGACAGCGACGGGAAAAACTGTTTTTT. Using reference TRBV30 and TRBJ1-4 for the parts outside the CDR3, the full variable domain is SQTIHQWPATLVQPVGSPLSLECTVEGTSNPNLYWYRQAAGRGLQLLFYSVGIGQISSEVPQNLSASRPQDRQFILSSKKLLLSDSGFYLCACRGQRREKLFFGSGTQLSVL.

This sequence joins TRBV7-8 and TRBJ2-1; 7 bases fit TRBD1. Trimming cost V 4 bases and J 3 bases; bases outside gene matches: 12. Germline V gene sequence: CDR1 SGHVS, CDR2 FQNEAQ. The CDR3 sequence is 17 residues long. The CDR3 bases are TGTGCCAGCAGCTCAGGGGGTAGCCTCCAGGTCTACAATGAGCAGTTCTTC. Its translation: CASSSGGSLQVYNEQFF.

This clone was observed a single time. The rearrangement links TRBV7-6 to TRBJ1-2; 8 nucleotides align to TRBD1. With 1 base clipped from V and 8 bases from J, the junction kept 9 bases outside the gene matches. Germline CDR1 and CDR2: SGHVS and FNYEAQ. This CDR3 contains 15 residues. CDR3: CASSLGPTGVIGYTF. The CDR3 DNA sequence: TGTGCCAGCAGCTTAGGACCGACAGGGGTCATCGGCTACACCTTC.

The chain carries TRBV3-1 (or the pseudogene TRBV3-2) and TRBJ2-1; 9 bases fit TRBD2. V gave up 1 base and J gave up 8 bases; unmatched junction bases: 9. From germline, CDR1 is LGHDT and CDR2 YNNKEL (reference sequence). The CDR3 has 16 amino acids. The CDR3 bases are TGTGCCAGCAGCCAAGTACGCGGGGGGGGATTCTATGAGCAGTTCTTC. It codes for CASSQVRGGGFYEQFF.

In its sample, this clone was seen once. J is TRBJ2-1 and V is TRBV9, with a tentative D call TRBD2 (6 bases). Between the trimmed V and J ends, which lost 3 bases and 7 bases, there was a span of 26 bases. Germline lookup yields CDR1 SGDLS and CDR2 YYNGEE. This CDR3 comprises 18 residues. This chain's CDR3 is CASSASGTPGGGMNEQFF. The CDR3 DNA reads TGTGCCAGCAGCGCATCCGGGACTCCAGGAGGAGGTATGAATGAGCAGTTCTTC.

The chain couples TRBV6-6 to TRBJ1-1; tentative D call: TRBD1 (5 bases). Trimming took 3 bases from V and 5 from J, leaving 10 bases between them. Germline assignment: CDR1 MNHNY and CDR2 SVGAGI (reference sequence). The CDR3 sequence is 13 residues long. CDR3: CASSYVQGTEAFF. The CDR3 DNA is TGTGCCAGCAGTTATGTCCAGGGAACTGAAGCTTTCTTT.

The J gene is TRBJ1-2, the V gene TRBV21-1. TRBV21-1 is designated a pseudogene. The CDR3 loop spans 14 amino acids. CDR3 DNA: TGTGCCACCTCCTGGAGGGAGAGCCGCTATGGCTACACCTTC. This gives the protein CATSWRESRYGYTF.

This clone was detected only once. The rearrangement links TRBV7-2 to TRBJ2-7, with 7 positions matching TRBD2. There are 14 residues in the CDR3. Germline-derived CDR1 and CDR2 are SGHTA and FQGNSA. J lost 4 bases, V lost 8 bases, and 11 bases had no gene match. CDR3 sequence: CASLRDAGGYEQYF. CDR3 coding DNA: TGTGCCAGCCTAAGGGACGCCGGGGGGTACGAGCAGTACTTC.

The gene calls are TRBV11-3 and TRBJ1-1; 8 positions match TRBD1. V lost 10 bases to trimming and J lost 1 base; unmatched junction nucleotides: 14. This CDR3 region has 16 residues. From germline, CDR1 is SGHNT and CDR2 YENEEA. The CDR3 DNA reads TGTGCCACCGGGAGATGGGTGGACAGGGAGAACACTGAAGCTTTCTTT. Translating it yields CATGRWVDRENTEAFF.

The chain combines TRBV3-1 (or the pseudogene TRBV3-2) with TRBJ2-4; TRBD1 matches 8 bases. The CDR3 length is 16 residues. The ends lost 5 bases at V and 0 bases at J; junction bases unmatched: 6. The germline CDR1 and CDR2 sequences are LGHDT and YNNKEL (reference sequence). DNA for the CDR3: TGTGCCAGCAGCTACGACAGGGGCCTAGCCAAAAACATTCAGTACTTC. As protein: CASSYDRGLAKNIQYF.

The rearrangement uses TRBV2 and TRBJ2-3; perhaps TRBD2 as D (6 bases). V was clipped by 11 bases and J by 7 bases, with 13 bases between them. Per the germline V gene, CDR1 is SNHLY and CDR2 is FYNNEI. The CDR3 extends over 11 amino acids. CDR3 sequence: CAPERDYTQYF. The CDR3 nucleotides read TGTGCCCCAGAAAGGGACTATACGCAGTATTTT.

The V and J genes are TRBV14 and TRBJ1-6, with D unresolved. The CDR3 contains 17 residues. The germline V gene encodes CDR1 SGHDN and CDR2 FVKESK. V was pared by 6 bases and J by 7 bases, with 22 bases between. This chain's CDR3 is CASRPVAELHQNSPLHF. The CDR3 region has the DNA TGTGCCAGCAGGCCCGTTGCGGAACTCCATCAAAATTCACCCCTCCACTTT.

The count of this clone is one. The CDR3 sequence: CASMGISTYNEQFF. The DNA of the CDR3 is TGTGCCAGTATGGGCATTTCCACCTACAATGAGCAGTTCTTC. The V call is TRBV19, the J call TRBJ2-1; D not resolved. Trimming pared 7 bases from V and 2 bases from J, leaving 12 bases between. This CDR3 is built from 14 residues. In germline, CDR1 is LNHDA, CDR2 SQIVND (reference sequence).

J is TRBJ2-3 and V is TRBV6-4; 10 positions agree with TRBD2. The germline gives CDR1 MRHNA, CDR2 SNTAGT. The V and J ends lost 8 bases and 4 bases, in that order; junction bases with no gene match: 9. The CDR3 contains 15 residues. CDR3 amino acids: CASLGASGSSDTQYF. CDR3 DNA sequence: TGTGCCAGCCTGGGGGCTAGCGGGAGCTCAGATACGCAGTATTTT.

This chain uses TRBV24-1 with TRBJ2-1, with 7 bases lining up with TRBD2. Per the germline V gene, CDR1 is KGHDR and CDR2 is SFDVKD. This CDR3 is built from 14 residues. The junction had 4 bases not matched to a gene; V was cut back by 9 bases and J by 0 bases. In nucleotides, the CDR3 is TGTGCCACCTCCCGCGGGAGCTCCTACAATGAGCAGTTCTTC. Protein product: CATSRGSSYNEQFF.